The 27 T cell receptor beta chains below come from one sample, sequenced in a study of cytomegalovirus exposure and HLA in healthy donors. The PCR had 60 Vbeta and 13 Jbeta primers. Profiling relied on immunoSEQ multiplex PCR, and the TCRdb table lists in-frame clones only, not all of them. The repertoire holds 180,000 or so clones, roughly 75% seen once, with 7.7% in the top ten. The sequencing input was PBMCs. The origin of the receptors is a woman aged 35 to 49 in good health and CMV-seropositive.

V and J are TRBV2 and TRBJ2-7, with TRBD1 matching 9 bases. Germline values: CDR1 SNHLY, CDR2 FYNNEI. CDR3 length: 13 amino acids. Trimming at V came to 6 bases and at J to 3 bases, leaving 3 bases not matched to a gene. This CDR3 reads CASSRDRVYEQYF. CDR3 coding DNA: TGTGCCAGCAGCCGGGACAGGGTCTACGAGCAGTACTTC.

The chain links TRBV5-1 to TRBJ1-2; D call uncertain. V lost 0 bases to trimming and J lost 0 bases, with 6 bases between them. There are 14 residues in the CDR3. The germline gives CDR1 SGHRS, CDR2 YFSETQ. CDR3 sequence: CASSLGLPNYGYTF. The DNA for the CDR3 is TGCGCCAGCAGCTTGGGTCTCCCTAACTATGGCTACACCTTC.

This rearrangement joins TRBV6-5 to TRBJ1-4, with D unresolved. V lost 6 bases and J 0 bases, leaving 11 bases between the germline ends. The germline V gene encodes CDR1 MNHEY and CDR2 SVGAGI. The CDR3 has 15 residues. This CDR3 is CASSLSGATNEKLFF. CDR3 DNA sequence: TGTGCCAGCAGCCTCTCAGGCGCAACTAATGAAAAACTGTTTTTT.

This chain connects TRBV19 to TRBJ1-1; 7 bases map to TRBD1. This CDR3 is 16 amino acids long. Losses at the gene ends were 3 bases for V and 1 base for J; bases not matched to a gene: 8. Looked up from germline, CDR1 is LNHDA and CDR2 is SQIVND (reference sequence). CDR3: CASSIRAGGSNTEAFF. Written as DNA, the CDR3 is TGTGCCAGTAGTATTAGGGCAGGGGGTTCGAACACTGAAGCTTTCTTT.

The chain recombines TRBV6-4 with TRBJ2-1, with 11 positions matching TRBD2. In germline, CDR1 is MRHNA, CDR2 SNTAGT. J lost 3 bases, V lost 2 bases, and 6 bases had no gene match. This CDR3 is 17 amino acids long. The CDR3 coding sequence is TGTGCCAGCAGTGACCCAGGGACTAGCGGATACTACAATGAGCAGTTCTTC. Protein product: CASSDPGTSGYYNEQFF.

The gene calls are TRBV4-2 and TRBJ2-3, with 9 bases that match TRBD2. This CDR3 is built from 17 residues. Losses at the gene ends were 8 bases for V and 0 bases for J; bases not matched to a gene: 12. Germline lookup yields CDR1 LGHNA and CDR2 YNFKEQ. The CDR3 bases are TGTGCCAGCGCCCTGGTAGCGGGAGTGAGGAGCACAGATACGCAGTATTTT. It codes for CASALVAGVRSTDTQYF.

The chain links TRBV4-1 to TRBJ2-7; 13 bases align to TRBD2. V lost 0 bases, J lost 4 bases, and 12 bases stayed unmatched. Germline values: CDR1 MGHRA, CDR2 YSYEKL. This CDR3 is 19 amino acids long. CDR3 amino acids: CASSQERGVGTSGTYEQYF. The CDR3 DNA is TGCGCCAGCAGCCAAGAAAGGGGGGTCGGGACTAGCGGGACTTACGAGCAGTACTTC.

The chain has TRBV7-2 and TRBJ1-5; D is uncertain. Trimming stripped 3 bases from V and 4 bases from J, with 7 bases between. Germline assignment: CDR1 SGHTA and CDR2 FQGNSA. The CDR3 extends over 13 amino acids. CDR3 DNA sequence: TGTGCCAGCAGCTTTTGGACTAATCAGCCCCAGCATTTT. It yields the protein CASSFWTNQPQHF. Together with reference TRBV7-2 and TRBJ1-5, the CDR3 gives the full variable domain: GAGVSQSPSNKVTEKGKDVELRCDPISGHTALYWYRQSLGQGLEFLIYFQGNSAPDKSGLPSDRFSAERTGGSVSTLTIQRTQQEDSAVYLCASSFWTNQPQHFGDGTRLSIL.

The rearrangement joins TRBV7-2 to TRBJ2-3, with TRBD2 matching 13 bases. In germline, CDR1 is SGHTA, CDR2 FQGNSA. J was trimmed by 6 bases and V by 5 bases; bases with no gene match: 5. The CDR3 totals 15 residues. DNA for the CDR3: TGTGCCAGCAGCCCTACTAGCGGGAGGGGCGATACGCAGTATTTT. Amino acids: CASSPTSGRGDTQYF.

V gene TRBV23-1 combines with J gene TRBJ1-3; D is possibly TRBD1 (5 bases). TRBV23-1 is placed among ORFs of uncertain function. The CDR3 is made up of 18 amino acids. V lost 4 bases and J lost 3, with 22 bases in between. CDR3 DNA: TGCGCCAGCAGTCTTGCCAGGGTTTTGGCCCACCTTGGAAACACCATATATTTT. Amino acid sequence: CASSLARVLAHLGNTIYF.

The CDR3 is CASSFNPGQASYSNQPQHF. CDR3 DNA sequence: TGTGCCAGCAGTTTTAACCCGGGACAAGCAAGTTATAGCAATCAGCCCCAGCATTTT. The chain is built from TRBV28 and TRBJ1-5; D may be TRBD1 (6 bases). The CDR3 covers 19 residues. V lost 3 bases and J lost 0, with 21 bases in between. The germline CDR1 and CDR2 sequences are MDHEN and SYDVKM.

The V call is TRBV6-5, the J call TRBJ2-5; 10 bases match TRBD1. CDR3 length: 14 amino acids. Germline V CDR1 and CDR2: MNHEY, SVGAGI. With V trimmed by 5 bases and J by 5 bases, 5 bases remained unmatched. The CDR3 DNA sequence: TGTGCCAGCAGTCGGGACAGGGGTCGGGAGACCCAGTACTTC. Translation: CASSRDRGRETQYF.

V gene TRBV4-1 combines with J gene TRBJ2-1; 8 nucleotides agree with TRBD2. CDR1 is MGHRA and CDR2 is YSYEKL in the germline V gene. J gave up 1 base and V 2 bases, and 16 bases lay outside the gene matches. CDR3 length: 20 amino acids. Here the CDR3 DNA reads TGCGCCAGCAGCCAAAGGCGTTTATGGTCTCGGGAGGGGTCCTACAATGAGCAGTTCTTC. Its protein product is CASSQRRLWSREGSYNEQFF.

The chain uses TRBV5-1 and TRBJ1-3; possible D gene TRBD1, 5 bases. The CDR3 is 16 residues long. V lost 4 bases, J lost 0 bases, and 14 bases lay in between. Looked up from germline, CDR1 is SGHRS and CDR2 is YFSETQ. For the CDR3, the DNA is TGCGCCAGCAGCATCGATAACAGGCTCTCTGGAAACACCATATATTTT. Its translation: CASSIDNRLSGNTIYF.

CDR3 sequence reads: CASSLAMGGRDTEAFF. In DNA form, the CDR3 reads TGCGCCAGCAGCTTGGCCATGGGGGGGCGCGACACTGAAGCTTTCTTT. V is TRBV5-1 and J is TRBJ1-1; tentatively, D is TRBD1 (6 bases). Trimming removed 0 bases from V and 3 bases from J, with 15 bases in between. Per the germline V gene, CDR1 is SGHRS and CDR2 is YFSETQ. CDR3 length: 16 residues.

This chain joins TRBV7-9 and TRBJ2-2, with 10 bases lining up with TRBD2. J lost 3 bases, V lost 4 bases, and 14 bases had no gene match. The CDR3 is 19 amino acids. Germline lookup yields CDR1 SEHNR and CDR2 FQNEAQ (reference sequence). The CDR3 reads CASSSLKGLAGEHTGELFF. The CDR3 coding sequence is TGTGCCAGCAGCTCTCTCAAGGGGCTAGCGGGAGAACACACCGGGGAGCTGTTTTTT.

To note about this clone: A junction end diverges from the germline sequence, so it may reflect a read error. This chain joins TRBV7-9 and TRBJ1-1, with D maybe TRBD1 (6 bases). This CDR3 region has 13 residues. Looked up from germline, CDR1 is SEHNR and CDR2 is FQNEAQ (reference sequence). The CDR3 here is CSSRREGDTEAFF. CDR3 nucleotides: TGTTCCAGCAGACGTGAGGGGGACACTGAAGCTTTCTTT. Together with reference TRBV7-9 and TRBJ1-1, the CDR3 gives the full variable domain: DTGVSQNPRHKITKRGQNVTFRCDPISEHNRLYWYRQTLGQGPEFLTYFQNEAQLEKSRLLSDRFSAERPKGSFSTLEIQRTEQGDSAMYLCSSRREGDTEAFFGQGTRLTVV.

This clone has only one observation. The rearrangement joins TRBV29-1 to TRBJ2-7; possibly TRBD1 for D (5 bases). CDR3 length: 14 residues. With 3 bases removed from V and 2 bases from J, the gap between germline ends came to 14 bases. Germline CDR1 is SQVTM and CDR2 is ANQGSEA. CDR3 in amino acids: CSVDSRQGPYEQYF. As DNA, the CDR3 is TGCAGCGTTGATTCTCGTCAGGGCCCCTACGAGCAGTACTTC.

V is TRBV6-5 and J is TRBJ2-1, with TRBD2 matching over 10 bases. The germline V gene encodes CDR1 MNHEY and CDR2 SVGAGI. V lost 8 bases and J lost 6; bases outside the gene matches: 1. This CDR3 spans 12 amino acids. The CDR3 protein is CASRTSGNEQFF. CDR3 DNA sequence: TGTGCCAGCCGGACTAGCGGCAATGAGCAGTTCTTC.

The V call is TRBV27, the J call TRBJ1-1; TRBD1 matches at 9 bases. CDR1 and CDR2 (germline): MNHEY, SMNVEV (reference sequence). This CDR3 is built from 13 residues. V lost 6 bases to trimming and J lost 8 bases; unmatched junction nucleotides: 7. The CDR3 DNA sequence: TGTGCCAGCAGAAGGGACAGGGTGACCGAAGCTTTCTTT. It encodes CASRRDRVTEAFF.

V usage is TRBV7-2 and J usage is TRBJ2-7, with 8 bases that match TRBD2. With V trimmed by 3 bases and J by 4 bases, 8 bases remained unmatched. This CDR3 has 15 residues. Per the germline V gene, CDR1 is SGHTA and CDR2 is FQGNSA. This CDR3 reads CASSFESGRIYEQYF. The CDR3, as DNA: TGTGCCAGCAGCTTCGAGAGCGGGAGAATTTACGAGCAGTACTTC.

The chain couples TRBV11-2 to TRBJ1-1, with D uncertain. Trimming took off 6 bases at V and 11 bases at J, with 16 bases between the two ends. Germline V lookup: CDR1 SGHAT, CDR2 FQNNGV. The CDR3 contains 12 residues. The CDR3 nucleotides read TGTGCCAGCAGTCCCTCGGGTGTCGGGGCTTTCTTT. It is translated as CASSPSGVGAFF.

This clone was observed a few times. The chain couples TRBV5-1 to TRBJ1-1; no definite D call. Germline V gene sequence: CDR1 SGHRS, CDR2 YFSETQ. V lost 5 bases to trimming and J lost 4 bases, with 12 bases between them. This CDR3 has 13 amino acids. The CDR3 bases are TGCGCCAGCAGGCGGGGAGAGAGCACTGAAGCTTTCTTT. It translates to CASRRGESTEAFF.

The sample holds a few counts of this clone. This sequence joins TRBV15 and TRBJ2-5; D might be TRBD2 (5 bases). This CDR3 is built from 15 residues. Trimming took 0 bases from V and 3 from J, leaving 11 bases between them. Germline assignment: CDR1 LNHNV and CDR2 YYDKDF (reference sequence). This CDR3 is CATSRDWRAEETQYF. In DNA form, the CDR3 reads TGTGCCACCAGCAGAGACTGGCGGGCAGAAGAGACCCAGTACTTC.

This clone appeared once. CDR3 in DNA: TGTGCCAGCTCACCAACGGCCGGGGGAAATGAGCAGTTCTTC. Protein: CASSPTAGGNEQFF. This sequence joins TRBV18 and TRBJ2-1, with D possibly being TRBD2 (6 bases). V gave up 2 bases and J gave up 7 bases, with 12 bases separating them. The CDR3 sequence is 14 residues long. Germline CDR1 and CDR2: KGHSH and LQKENI.

The V call is TRBV6-1, the J call TRBJ2-2; perhaps TRBD2 as D (6 bases). Trimming took 4 bases from V and 9 from J, leaving 18 bases between them. Germline V gene sequence: CDR1 MNHNS, CDR2 SASEGT. This CDR3 region has 15 residues. This CDR3 reads CASSVSPLEGRELFF. The CDR3 coding sequence is TGTGCCAGCAGTGTCAGCCCGTTGGAGGGGCGGGAGCTGTTTTTT.

The J gene is TRBJ1-4, the V gene TRBV30; weak D call: TRBD1 (5 bases). Per the germline V gene, CDR1 is GTSNPN and CDR2 is SVGIG (reference sequence). Trimming took off 2 bases at V and 0 bases at J, with 13 bases between the two ends. The CDR3 consists of 16 residues. CDR3 DNA: TGTGCCTGGAGTCTAGGGGCATTTGCAACTAATGAAAAACTGTTTTTT. Translating gives CAWSLGAFATNEKLFF.